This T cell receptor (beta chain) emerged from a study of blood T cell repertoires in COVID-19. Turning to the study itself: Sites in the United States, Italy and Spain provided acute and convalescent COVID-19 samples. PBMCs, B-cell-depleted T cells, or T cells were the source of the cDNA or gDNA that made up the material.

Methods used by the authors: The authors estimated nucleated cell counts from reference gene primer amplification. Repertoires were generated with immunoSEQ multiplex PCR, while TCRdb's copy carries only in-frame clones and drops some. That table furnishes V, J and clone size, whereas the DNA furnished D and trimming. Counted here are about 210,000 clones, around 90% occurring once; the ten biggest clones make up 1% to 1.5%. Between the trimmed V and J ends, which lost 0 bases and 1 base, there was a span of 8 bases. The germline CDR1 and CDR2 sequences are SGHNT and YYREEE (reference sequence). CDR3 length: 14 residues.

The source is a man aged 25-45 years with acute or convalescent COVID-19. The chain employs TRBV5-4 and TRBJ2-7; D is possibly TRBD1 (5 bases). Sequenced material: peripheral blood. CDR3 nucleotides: TGTGCCAGCAGCTTGGATGCAGGGTCCTACGAGCAGTACTTC. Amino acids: CASSLDAGSYEQYF. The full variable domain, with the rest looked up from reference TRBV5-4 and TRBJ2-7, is ETGVTQSPTHLIKTRGQQVTLRCSSQSGHNTVSWYQQALGQGPQFIFQYYREEENGRGNFPPRFSGLQFPNYSSELNVNALELDDSALYLCASSLDAGSYEQYFGPGTRLTVT.